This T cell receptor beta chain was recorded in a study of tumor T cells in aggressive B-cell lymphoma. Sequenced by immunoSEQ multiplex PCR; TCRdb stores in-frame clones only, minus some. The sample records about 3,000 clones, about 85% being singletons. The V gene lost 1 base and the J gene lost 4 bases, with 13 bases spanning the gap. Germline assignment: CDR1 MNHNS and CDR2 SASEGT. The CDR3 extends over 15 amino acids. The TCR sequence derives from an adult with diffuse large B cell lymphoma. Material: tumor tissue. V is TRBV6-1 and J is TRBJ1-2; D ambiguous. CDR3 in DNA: TGTGCCAGCAGTGAAGGCCTTAGGAGCCGCTATGGCTACACCTTC. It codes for CASSEGLRSRYGYTF.